This entry lists 32 T cell receptor beta chains sequenced from one sample in a study of CD8 T cells in ankylosing spondylitis (TCRdb year 2017). The receptor library was made with 5' RACE. These reads were obtained on an Illumina HiSeq 2500. TCRdb reworked the public reads: Q25 trimming with fastp, MiXCR clone assembly, productive beta chains retained. When rows share a CDR3 protein, they turn into one entry using the most common DNA and genes. The sample records 700,000 to 1,000,000 distinct CDR3 sequences, 12% of which are singletons. The ten most abundant clones make up roughly 0.51% of the sample. Their antigens remain unidentified. What the authors observed across the whole study: A TCR beta motif of seven or eight highly homologous amino acid variants appeared characteristic of blood from ankylosing spondylitis patients.

The sample taken for sequencing was blood, either unsorted or a sorted T cell fraction (not recorded which). The receptors shown here come from a male donor with ankylosing spondylitis.

V usage is TRBV4-3 and J usage is TRBJ2-6, with D possibly being TRBD2 (6 bases). The V end lost 3 bases, the J end lost 3 bases, and 15 bases lay between the germline ends. The CDR3 sequence is 17 residues long. Germline V lookup: CDR1 LGHNA, CDR2 YSLEER. The CDR3 loop is CASSQDMGAGGANVLTF. Here the CDR3 DNA reads TGCGCCAGCAGCCAGGATATGGGAGCGGGTGGGGCCAACGTCCTGACTTTC.

The J gene is TRBJ1-1, the V gene TRBV28, with no clear D. Germline V gene data show CDR1 as MDHEN and CDR2 as SYDVKM. The V gene lost 5 bases and the J gene lost 5 bases, with 21 bases spanning the gap. CDR3 size: 16 residues. CDR3 loop: CASSTRAFTIGTEAFF. CDR3 DNA sequence: TGTGCCAGCAGTACGCGAGCTTTTACAATCGGGACTGAAGCTTTCTTT. The full variable domain, its missing parts supplied by reference TRBV28 and TRBJ1-1, is DVKVTQSSRYLVKRTGEKVFLECVQDMDHENMFWYRQDPGLGLRLIYFSYDVKMKEKGDIPEGYSVSREKKERFSLILESASTNQTSMYLCASSTRAFTIGTEAFFGQGTRLTVV.

The V and J genes are TRBV5-1 and TRBJ1-3; no clear D. The CDR3 covers 14 residues. The V gene's germline CDR1 is SGHRS and CDR2 YFSETQ. V was trimmed by 2 bases and J by 1 base, leaving 7 bases between them. The CDR3 DNA follows: TGCGCCAGCAGCTTAACGTCATCTGGAAACACCATATATTTT. This codes for CASSLTSSGNTIYF.

This chain links TRBV20-1 with TRBJ1-5, with 9 bases aligning to TRBD1. This CDR3 region has 13 residues. The V gene's germline CDR1 is DFQATT and CDR2 SNEGSKA (reference sequence). V shed 5 bases, J shed 5 bases, and the junction held 4 bases outside the gene matches. The CDR3 region has the DNA TGCAGTGCTGGGACAGGGCGTGATCAGCCCCAGCATTTT. This sequence encodes CSAGTGRDQPQHF.

This clonotype has a handful of counts. The rearrangement uses TRBV7-2 and TRBJ2-1; 8 bases align to TRBD2. This CDR3 has 15 residues. The germline V gene encodes CDR1 SGHTA and CDR2 FQGNSA. With 4 bases clipped from V and 4 bases from J, the junction kept 6 bases outside the gene matches. The CDR3 region has the DNA TGTGCCAGCAGCTCCTTCGGGACTAGTTACAATGAGCAGTTCTTC. Translation gives CASSSFGTSYNEQFF.

This clonotype was detected only a few times. The chain has TRBV20-1 and TRBJ1-6, with D maybe TRBD1 (5 bases). Germline V lookup: CDR1 DFQATT, CDR2 SNEGSKA (reference sequence). V was clipped by 5 bases and J by 9 bases, with 20 bases between them. This CDR3 comprises 15 residues. In DNA, the CDR3 is TGCAGTGCTCGCCTGAGGGGAGGGACCAGTTCACCCCTCCACTTT. Translating it yields CSARLRGGTSSPLHF.

Ten or more counts support this clonotype. V and J are TRBV16 and TRBJ1-3; D remains unclear. CDR3 size: 14 residues. Germline assignment: CDR1 KGHSY and CDR2 FQNENV. V was trimmed by 3 bases and J by 0 bases, leaving 6 bases between them. The CDR3 bases are TGTGCCAGCAGCCAGCAGTTCTCTGGAAACACCATATATTTT. Its protein is CASSQQFSGNTIYF. Together with reference TRBV16 and TRBJ1-3, the CDR3 gives the full variable domain: GEEVAQTPKHLVRGEGQKAKLYCAPIKGHSYVFWYQQVLKNEFKFLISFQNENVFDETGMPKERFSAKCLPNSPCSLEIQATKLEDSAVYFCASSQQFSGNTIYFGEGSWLTVV.

The chain recombines TRBV7-9 with TRBJ2-1; 9 nucleotides match TRBD2. With V trimmed by 5 bases and J by 10 bases, 12 bases remained unmatched. There are 15 residues in the CDR3. Germline V gene data show CDR1 as SEHNR and CDR2 as FQNEAQ (reference sequence). The CDR3 DNA reads as TGTGCCAGCAGCCCGCCGGGACTAGCCGTGTTGGAGCAGTTCTTC. Translating gives CASSPPGLAVLEQFF.

In this sample, this clonotype turned up many times. The V and J genes are TRBV20-1 and TRBJ2-1; a weak D match, TRBD1 (6 bases). The CDR3 has 13 residues. V was trimmed by 6 bases and J by 8 bases, leaving 17 bases between them. Germline V gene lookup returns CDR1 DFQATT and CDR2 SNEGSKA (reference sequence). The CDR3 coding sequence is TGCAGTGCCCCCCGGCAGGGGATGGATGAGCAGTTCTTC. Translation gives CSAPRQGMDEQFF.

There are a few counts of this clonotype. The chain carries TRBV12-3 or TRBV12-4 and TRBJ1-3; D not certain. This CDR3 is 14 amino acids long. V lost 2 bases to trimming and J lost 0 bases, with 5 bases between them. CDR3 sequence reads: CASSLQFSGNTIYF. DNA for the CDR3: TGTGCCAGCAGTTTACAGTTCTCTGGAAACACCATATATTTT.

This clonotype was detected ten times or more. The rearrangement links TRBV6-1 to TRBJ2-5; D unresolved. CDR1 is MNHNS, CDR2 SASEGT, per germline. V gave up 11 bases and J gave up 5 bases, with 18 bases separating them. CDR3 length equals 13 residues. CDR3 in amino acids: CAVRAVAIETQYF. CDR3 nucleotides: TGTGCCGTCCGGGCGGTGGCAATTGAGACCCAGTACTTC.

V and J are TRBV4-2 and TRBJ1-6, with a possible D match to TRBD1 (5 bases). Germline loops: CDR1 LGHNA, CDR2 YNFKEQ. The CDR3 contains 16 residues. Trimming shortened V by 0 bases and J by 8 bases, and 14 bases separated the two germline ends. The CDR3: CASSQDEAREDSPLHF. The CDR3 DNA reads as TGTGCCAGCAGCCAAGACGAGGCCAGGGAGGATTCACCCCTCCACTTT.

The chain uses TRBV15 and TRBJ2-7; D gene uncertain. This CDR3 is 16 amino acids long. Trimming left V 1 base short and J 0 bases short, with 13 bases between. CDR1 and CDR2 from the germline V gene are LNHNV and YYDKDF (reference sequence). The CDR3 is CATSRGIESPSYEQYF. CDR3 nucleotides: TGTGCCACCAGCAGAGGTATTGAATCCCCCTCCTACGAGCAGTACTTC.

This clonotype was recorded many times. V gene TRBV29-1 combines with J gene TRBJ1-2; D not certain. Trimming cost V 0 bases and J 0 bases, with 14 bases left between them. The length of the CDR3 is 16 residues. CDR1 SQVTM and CDR2 ANQGSEA come from the germline V gene. CDR3 in DNA: TGCAGCGTTGAAGATCCCCCGGAGATAGCTAACTATGGCTACACCTTC. Its translation: CSVEDPPEIANYGYTF.

The CDR3 here is CASSFRAGRSYNEQFF. CDR3 coding DNA: TGTGCCAGCAGTTTCCGCGCAGGCCGCTCCTACAATGAGCAGTTCTTC. The chain links TRBV27 to TRBJ2-1, with no clear D. The ends were cut back, 3 bases at V and 0 bases at J, with 12 bases in the middle. CDR1 is MNHEY and CDR2 is SMNVEV in the germline V gene (reference sequence). The CDR3 runs to 16 residues.

To note about this clonotype: At one boundary the junction diverges from the germline segment, which might be a read error. This sequence joins TRBV6-1 and TRBJ1-2; unclear D gene. The CDR3 totals 13 residues. Germline V gives CDR1 MNHNS, CDR2 SASEGT. This CDR3 reads CTSTRRTYYGYTF. The CDR3 bases are TGTACCAGCACCCGTAGGACGTACTATGGCTACACCTTC.

This clonotype was observed a few times. An end of the junction differs from the germline gene, which may be a read error. J is TRBJ2-7 and V is TRBV6-1; TRBD1 matches at 10 bases. Germline CDR1 MNHNS, CDR2 SASEGT. CDR3 length equals 13 residues. Here the CDR3 DNA reads TGTGCCAGCTCACTATCACCCGGACAGGGGGTGAACTTC. It specifies CASSLSPGQGVNF.

The rearrangement links TRBV7-9 to TRBJ1-6, with a tentative D call TRBD1 (6 bases). This CDR3 comprises 15 residues. Germline V gene lookup returns CDR1 SEHNR and CDR2 FQNEAQ (reference sequence). V was trimmed by 6 bases and J by 14 bases, leaving 23 bases between them. The CDR3 loop reads CASRPNTGTVGSLHF. Written as DNA, the CDR3 is TGTGCCAGCAGACCAAATACAGGGACCGTAGGTTCCCTCCACTTT. Looking up the rest from reference TRBV7-9 and TRBJ1-6 gives the full variable domain: DTGVSQNPRHKITKRGQNVTFRCDPISEHNRLYWYRQTLGQGPEFLTYFQNEAQLEKSRLLSDRFSAERPKGSFSTLEIQRTEQGDSAMYLCASRPNTGTVGSLHFGNGTRLTVT.

V gene TRBV7-2 combines with J gene TRBJ2-2; maybe TRBD1 (5 bases). CDR3 size: 15 residues. Trimming left V 5 bases short and J 5 bases short, with 15 bases between. Germline V CDR1 and CDR2: SGHTA, FQGNSA. The CDR3 sequence: CASSRQPLRTGELFF. The CDR3 DNA reads as TGTGCCAGCAGCCGACAGCCGCTCCGAACCGGGGAGCTGTTTTTT. Full variable domain (outside the CDR3, taken from reference TRBV7-2 and TRBJ2-2): GAGVSQSPSNKVTEKGKDVELRCDPISGHTALYWYRQSLGQGLEFLIYFQGNSAPDKSGLPSDRFSAERTGGSVSTLTIQRTQQEDSAVYLCASSRQPLRTGELFFGEGSRLTVL.

This clonotype was detected only a few times. The genes are TRBV2 and TRBJ1-6; 8 nucleotides match TRBD1. V gave up 3 bases and J gave up 12 bases; unmatched junction bases: 4. The CDR3 covers 13 residues. Germline V gives CDR1 SNHLY, CDR2 FYNNEI. CDR3 sequence reads: CASSDETGEPLHF. CDR3 in DNA: TGTGCCAGCAGTGACGAGACAGGGGAACCCCTCCACTTT.

This clonotype was seen a handful of times. J is TRBJ1-1 and V is TRBV6-5; D is uncertain. This CDR3 region has 14 residues. V was shortened by 0 bases and J by 3 bases, with 8 bases between the two germline ends. The germline V gene encodes CDR1 MNHEY and CDR2 SVGAGI. The CDR3 loop is CASSYSIGDTEAFF. The DNA of the CDR3 is TGTGCCAGCAGTTACTCGATTGGGGACACTGAAGCTTTCTTT.

This clonotype appeared a few times. Relative to the germline gene, one junction end is altered; a read error may explain this. The rearrangement links TRBV6-2 or TRBV6-3 to TRBJ2-7; D remains ambiguous. CDR1 and CDR2 (germline): MNHEY, SVGEGT. The CDR3 has 11 amino acids. CDR3 protein: CASSYYGIWYF. The CDR3 DNA is TGTGCCAGCAGCTACTATGGCATTTGGTACTTC.

The table lists this clonotype with a few counts. V usage is TRBV24-1 and J usage is TRBJ1-2, with a possible D match to TRBD1 (5 bases). The ends were cut back, 2 bases at V and 4 bases at J, with 10 bases in the middle. Germline loops: CDR1 KGHDR, CDR2 SFDVKD. This CDR3 has 14 amino acids. Here the CDR3 reads CATSDWDSVYGYTF. In DNA, the CDR3 is TGTGCCACCAGTGATTGGGACTCCGTCTATGGCTACACCTTC.

J is TRBJ1-2 and V is TRBV28; 9 bases map to TRBD1. CDR3 size: 12 residues. The junction had 8 bases not matched to a gene; V was cut back by 10 bases and J by 8 bases. The germline CDR1 and CDR2 sequences are MDHEN and SYDVKM. The CDR3 protein is CAIPDRGGGYTF. For the CDR3, the DNA is TGTGCCATCCCGGACAGGGGCGGAGGCTACACCTTC.

V usage is TRBV20-1 and J usage is TRBJ1-6; D uncertain. V was trimmed by 6 bases and J by 4 bases, leaving 13 bases between them. The CDR3 consists of 14 residues. Germline V gives CDR1 DFQATT, CDR2 SNEGSKA (reference sequence). The CDR3 here is CSANPANYNSPLHF. The CDR3 DNA is TGCAGTGCGAACCCGGCCAATTATAATTCACCCCTCCACTTT.

This clonotype was counted only a few times. This chain uses TRBV18 with TRBJ2-7; either TRBD1 or TRBD2 may fit D (5 bases each). Looked up from germline, CDR1 is KGHSH and CDR2 is LQKENI. The V end lost 3 bases, the J end lost 4 bases, and 13 bases lay between the germline ends. The CDR3 totals 14 residues. The CDR3 coding sequence is TGTGCCAGCTCACCCCGGGACGGAAGATACGAGCAGTACTTC. Translated, it gives CASSPRDGRYEQYF.

The V and J genes are TRBV6-2 or TRBV6-3 and TRBJ2-7; TRBD1 agrees at 7 bases. CDR3 length equals 11 residues. Germline-derived CDR1 and CDR2 are MNHEY and SVGEGT. V dropped 7 bases and J dropped 5; count of bases not matched to a gene: 2. The CDR3: CASNQGDEQYF. In DNA, the CDR3 is TGTGCCAGCAATCAGGGGGACGAGCAGTACTTC.

This clonotype was seen only a few times. The chain uses TRBV4-3 and TRBJ1-2; no reliable D call. The CDR3 covers 14 residues. CDR1 is LGHNA and CDR2 is YSLEER in the germline V gene. Trimming pared 5 bases from V and 3 bases from J, leaving 13 bases between. CDR3 sequence: CASSSIIMDYGYTF. The DNA for the CDR3 is TGCGCCAGCAGCTCGATCATTATGGACTATGGCTACACCTTC.

This clonotype was detected many times. V and J are TRBV29-1 and TRBJ2-7, with a tentative D call TRBD2 (5 bases). The CDR3 totals 14 residues. The germline gives CDR1 SQVTM, CDR2 ANQGSEA. V was pared by 4 bases and J by 1 base, with 14 bases between. The CDR3 region is CSVAHAGGSYEQYF. The CDR3 DNA reads TGCAGCGTTGCACACGCGGGCGGATCCTACGAGCAGTACTTC.

The chain combines TRBV7-2 with TRBJ2-2, with 8 bases matching TRBD1. CDR3 size: 16 residues. J lost 7 bases, V lost 2 bases, and 9 bases had no gene match. Per the germline V gene, CDR1 is SGHTA and CDR2 is FQGNSA. The CDR3 DNA reads as TGTGCCAGCAGCTTAAATAGGCAGGGGGCTGGCGGGGAGCTGTTTTTT. Its protein product is CASSLNRQGAGGELFF.

This clonotype was counted between two and nine times. The CDR3 loop is CASSQGDGGLYEQYF. CDR3 nucleotides: TGCGCCAGCAGCCAAGGGGACGGCGGCCTCTACGAGCAGTACTTC. The chain links TRBV4-3 to TRBJ2-7; D possibly matches TRBD1 or TRBD2 (5 bases each). This CDR3 has 15 residues. The germline V gene has CDR1 LGHNA and CDR2 YSLEER. V lost 1 base, J lost 3 bases, and 13 bases lay in between.

V usage is TRBV10-1 and J usage is TRBJ2-1; weak D call: TRBD1 (7 bases). Germline CDR1 and CDR2: WNHNN and SYGVQD (reference sequence). The V gene lost 3 bases and the J gene lost 5 bases, with 20 bases spanning the gap. The CDR3 sequence is 17 residues long. CDR3 in amino acids: CASSEYRGAGLHNEQFF. CDR3 bases: TGCGCCAGCAGTGAATACAGGGGTGCGGGGCTTCACAATGAGCAGTTCTTC.